A selection of T cell receptor beta chains follows, all from one sample in a study of graft-versus-host responses after intestinal transplantation. The antigens these receptors bind are not known. The protocol was immunoSEQ multiplex PCR, while the TCRdb copy is restricted to in-frame clones and leaves out a portion. The repertoire holds 130,000 to 150,000 clones, with around 90% as singletons. The sequenced sample was unstimulated CD4+ T cells sorted from spleen or lymph node cells, obtained before intestinal transplant. The receptors come from a human donor who received an intestinal transplant. Each CDR3 is given with its conserved first and last residue. The D gene is left open where the match is weak. Clone size is shown for a subset of rows, as once, few, many or a class of expanded clone.

once	TRBD1	TRBV5-1	TRBJ2-3	CASSLIQGVRDTQYF	TGCGCCAGCAGCTTGATCCAGGGGGTGAGAGATACGCAGTATTTT
-	-	TRBV4-3	TRBJ2-3	CASSQDGSGPRDTQYF	TGCGCCAGCAGCCAAGACGGAAGCGGGCCTAGGGATACGCAGTATTTT
-	TRBD1	TRBV27	TRBJ2-1	CASSSRDRGYRGAYNEQFF	TGTGCCAGCAGTTCCCGGGACAGGGGATACCGCGGGGCCTACAATGAGCAGTTCTTC
once	-	TRBV5-1	TRBJ2-3	CASSPIQGLIDTQYF	TGCGCCAGCAGCCCAATACAGGGCCTTATAGATACGCAGTATTTT
-	TRBD2	TRBV7-2	TRBJ2-1	CASSPLGAGGTYNEQFF	TGTGCCAGCAGCCCCCTAGGGGCGGGAGGCACCTACAATGAGCAGTTCTTC
-	-	TRBV7-8	TRBJ1-1	CASSLARAGKKAEAFF	TGTGCCAGCAGCTTAGCGAGGGCAGGCAAAAAGGCTGAAGCTTTCTTT
-	-	TRBV10-3	TRBJ2-7	CAISQGPYEQYF	TGTGCCATCAGCCAGGGGCCCTACGAGCAGTACTTC
-	-	TRBV7-8	TRBJ1-6	CASSPRVGSLHF	TGTGCCAGCAGCCCGAGGGTGGGATCCCTCCACTTT
-	-	TRBV6-5	TRBJ2-5	CASSYSGETQYF	TGTGCCAGCAGTTACAGTGGAGAGACCCAGTACTTC
once	-	TRBV5-3	TRBJ2-5	CARSLQRETQYF	TGTGCCAGAAGCTTGCAGAGAGAGACCCAGTACTTC
-	TRBD2	TRBV2	TRBJ2-1	CASSPGLAVNEQFF	TGTGCCAGCAGTCCGGGACTAGCTGTCAATGAGCAGTTCTTC
once	TRBD1	TRBV5-6	TRBJ1-1	CASSLAGTGSEAFF	TGTGCCAGCAGCTTGGCCGGGACAGGATCTGAAGCTTTCTTT
-	TRBD1	TRBV7-2	TRBJ2-7	CASSSSGTGPDEQYF	TGTGCCAGCAGCTCATCCGGGACAGGGCCCGACGAGCAGTACTTC
-	-	TRBV7-2	TRBJ1-5	CASSPRVGNQPQHF	TGTGCCAGCAGCCCCAGGGTAGGCAATCAGCCCCAGCATTTT
once	TRBD2	TRBV7-6	TRBJ2-3	CASSLLAGGTTDTQYF	TGTGCCAGCAGCTTATTAGCGGGAGGAACCACAGATACGCAGTATTTT
-	-	TRBV18	TRBJ1-1	CASCSGNTEAFF	TGTGCCAGCTGTTCTGGGAACACTGAAGCTTTCTTT
once	-	TRBV11-3	TRBJ2-3	CASSPGRGTDTQYF	TGTGCCAGCAGTCCGGGGAGAGGAACAGATACGCAGTATTTT
-	-	TRBV2	TRBJ2-5	CASSSTWDRVETQYF	TGTGCCAGCAGTTCGACATGGGACCGGGTAGAGACCCAGTACTTC
-	TRBD2	TRBV5-4	TRBJ2-1	CASSSRLAGGGGEQFF	TGTGCCAGCAGCTCTAGACTAGCGGGAGGTGGGGGTGAGCAGTTCTTC
-	-	TRBV5-4	TRBJ2-7	CASSPGPFSYEQYF	TGTGCCAGCAGCCCGGGACCGTTCTCCTACGAGCAGTACTTC
-	-	TRBV4-2	TRBJ2-1	CASSQKLQGDEQFF	TGTGCCAGCAGCCAAAAGCTCCAAGGCGATGAGCAGTTCTTC
-	-	TRBV13	TRBJ1-2	CASSLGGYGYTF	TGTGCCAGCAGCTTGGGGGGTTATGGCTACACCTTC
-	-	TRBV19	TRBJ2-1	CASSNRGSNNEQFF	TGTGCCAGTAGCAACCGGGGCTCAAACAATGAGCAGTTCTTC
-	-	TRBV2	TRBJ1-4	CASSEDRQLATNEKLFF	TGTGCCAGCAGTGAAGACCGACAGCTTGCAACTAATGAAAAACTGTTTTTT
-	-	TRBV2	TRBJ2-2	CASSGLYHGELFF	TGTGCCAGCAGTGGGTTGTATCACGGGGAGCTGTTTTTT